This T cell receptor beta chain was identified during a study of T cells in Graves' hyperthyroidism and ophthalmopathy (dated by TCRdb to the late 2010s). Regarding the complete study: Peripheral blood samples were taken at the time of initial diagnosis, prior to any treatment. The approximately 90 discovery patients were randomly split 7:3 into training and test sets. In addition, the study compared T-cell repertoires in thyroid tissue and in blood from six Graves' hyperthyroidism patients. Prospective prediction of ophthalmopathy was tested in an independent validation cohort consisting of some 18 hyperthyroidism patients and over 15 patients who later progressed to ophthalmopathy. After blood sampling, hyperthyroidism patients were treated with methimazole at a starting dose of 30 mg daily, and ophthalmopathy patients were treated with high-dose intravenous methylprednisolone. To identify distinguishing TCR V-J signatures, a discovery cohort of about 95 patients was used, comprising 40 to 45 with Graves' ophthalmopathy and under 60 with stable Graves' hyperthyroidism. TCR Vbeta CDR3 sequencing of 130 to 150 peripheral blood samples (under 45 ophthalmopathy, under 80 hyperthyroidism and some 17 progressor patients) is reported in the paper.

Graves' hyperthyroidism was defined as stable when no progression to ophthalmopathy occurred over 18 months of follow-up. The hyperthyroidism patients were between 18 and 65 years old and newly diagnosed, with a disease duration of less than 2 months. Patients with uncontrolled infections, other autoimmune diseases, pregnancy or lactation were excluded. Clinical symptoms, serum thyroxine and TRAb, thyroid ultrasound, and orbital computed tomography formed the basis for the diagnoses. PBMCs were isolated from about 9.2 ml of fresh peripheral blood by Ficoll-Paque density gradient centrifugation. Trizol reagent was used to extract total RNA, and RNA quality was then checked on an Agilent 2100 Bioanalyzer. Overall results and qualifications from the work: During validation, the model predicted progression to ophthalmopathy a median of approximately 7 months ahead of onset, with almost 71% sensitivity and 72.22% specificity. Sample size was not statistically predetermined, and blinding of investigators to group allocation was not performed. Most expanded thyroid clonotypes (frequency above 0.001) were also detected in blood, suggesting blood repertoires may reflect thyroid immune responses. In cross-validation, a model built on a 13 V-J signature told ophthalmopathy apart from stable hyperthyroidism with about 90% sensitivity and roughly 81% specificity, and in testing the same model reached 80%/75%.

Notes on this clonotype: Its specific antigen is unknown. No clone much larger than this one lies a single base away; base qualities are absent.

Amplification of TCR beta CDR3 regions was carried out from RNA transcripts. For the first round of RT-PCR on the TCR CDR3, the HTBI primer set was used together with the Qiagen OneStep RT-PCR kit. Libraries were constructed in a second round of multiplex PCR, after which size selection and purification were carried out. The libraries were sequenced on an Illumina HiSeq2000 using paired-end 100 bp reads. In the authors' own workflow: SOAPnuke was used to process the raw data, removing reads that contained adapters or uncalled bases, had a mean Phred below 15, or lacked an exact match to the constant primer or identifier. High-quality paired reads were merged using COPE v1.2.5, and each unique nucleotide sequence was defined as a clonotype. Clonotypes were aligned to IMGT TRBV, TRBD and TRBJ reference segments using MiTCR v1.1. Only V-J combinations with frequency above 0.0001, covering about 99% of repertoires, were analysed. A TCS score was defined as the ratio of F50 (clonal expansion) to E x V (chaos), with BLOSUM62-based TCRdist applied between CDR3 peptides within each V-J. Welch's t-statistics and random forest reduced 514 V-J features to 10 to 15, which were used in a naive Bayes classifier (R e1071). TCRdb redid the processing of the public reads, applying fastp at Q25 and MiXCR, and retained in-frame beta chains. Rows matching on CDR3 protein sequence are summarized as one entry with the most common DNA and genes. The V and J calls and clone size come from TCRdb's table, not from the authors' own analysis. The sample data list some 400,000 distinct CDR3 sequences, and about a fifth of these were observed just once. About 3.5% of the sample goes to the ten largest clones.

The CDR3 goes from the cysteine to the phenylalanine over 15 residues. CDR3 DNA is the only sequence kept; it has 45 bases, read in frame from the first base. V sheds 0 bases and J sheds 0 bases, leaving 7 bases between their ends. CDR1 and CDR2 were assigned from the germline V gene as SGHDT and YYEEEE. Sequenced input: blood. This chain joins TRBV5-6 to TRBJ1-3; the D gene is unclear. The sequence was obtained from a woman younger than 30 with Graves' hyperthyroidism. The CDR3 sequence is CASSLDPSSGNTIYF. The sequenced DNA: TGTGCCAGCAGCTTGGATCCGAGCTCTGGAAACACCATATATTTT.